This TCR beta chain was observed in a study of blood T cell repertoires in COVID-19. Across the whole study: The United States, Italy and Spain were the sources of the acute and convalescent COVID-19 samples.

The CDR3 runs 13 residues. The V gene lost 6 bases and the J gene lost 4 bases, with 12 bases spanning the gap. In germline, CDR1 is SQVTM, CDR2 ANQGSEA. Self-reported history from a screening survey and questionnaire set each donor's cohort. Cohort 3 donors counted as recovered after two negative PCRs, clearance, or resolved symptoms. Per the original data handling: Reference gene primer amplification in the assay estimated nucleated cell counts. Some clones are missing from TCRdb's copy, which holds only in-frame ones; the method was immunoSEQ multiplex PCR. Clonal size and the V and J genes are those of that table, whereas D and trimming came from the DNA. This sample has about 300,000 clones; 85% to 90% occur once, and the top ten carry less than 4.5%.

The source of this sequence is a man younger than 45 who had recovered from COVID-19. J is TRBJ2-2 and V is TRBV29-1; D unclear. The material sequenced was PBMCs or T cells enriched from blood (not recorded which). The CDR3 nucleotides are TGCAGCGTAGTCGGATCGGGCACCGGGGAGCTGTTTTTT. Residues: CSVVGSGTGELFF.